The 3 T cell receptor beta chains below all came from one sample that was sequenced in a study of blood T cell repertoires in COVID-19 (dated by TCRdb to 2018 to 2021). Library preparation used the immunoSEQ multiplex PCR assay. TCRdb obtained this table from immuneACCESS and retained in-frame rearrangements with V and J assigned. These tables miss some clones; where compared with another copy, unresolved V genes account for less than half of the shortfall, and the remainder is unexplained. The sample records a few hundred thousand clones, around 87% of which are singletons. The leading ten clones occupy 4% to 5.5% of the sample. Material for sequencing was PBMCs or T cells enriched from blood (not recorded which). The receptors were sampled from a woman younger than 35 with acute COVID-19.

The chain recombines TRBV3-1 (or the pseudogene TRBV3-2) with TRBJ1-1; 7 bases match TRBD1. The trim removed 0 bases at V and 6 bases at J, leaving 1 base unmatched. The length of the CDR3 is 13 residues. The germline gives CDR1 LGHDT, CDR2 YNNKEL (reference sequence). CDR3 in amino acids: CASSQETGAEAFF. CDR3 sequence (DNA): TGTGCCAGCAGCCAAGAAACAGGGGCTGAAGCTTTCTTT.

The rearrangement links TRBV6-1 to TRBJ2-7; possibly TRBD2 for D (5 bases). The length of the CDR3 is 15 residues. Germline-derived CDR1 and CDR2 are MNHNS and SASEGT. The V end was cut by 0 bases, the J end by 4 bases, with 13 bases between. CDR3 nucleotide sequence: TGTGCCAGCAGTGAAGCGGCGGCGGGTCCATACGAGCAGTACTTC. As protein: CASSEAAAGPYEQYF.

The CDR3 DNA is TGTGCCAGCTCACTAACCGGGACAGTCCTCTTTAATCAGCCCCAGCATTTT. As protein: CASSLTGTVLFNQPQHF. The J gene is TRBJ1-5, the V gene TRBV18; 7 positions match TRBD1. The V segment lost 4 bases and the J segment 4 bases; nucleotides outside the gene matches: 13. From germline, CDR1 is KGHSH and CDR2 LQKENI. The CDR3 runs to 17 residues.